Sequencing of this T cell receptor beta chain was carried out in a study of cytomegalovirus exposure and HLA in healthy donors. Study context: A previous analysis identified approximately 110 million unique TCR beta sequences derived from some 200 million T cells. Study-wide findings and caveats: Sequencing depth roughly uniform across donors was assumed in presence/absence analyses.

With regard to this clone: Its antigen remains unknown.

The CDR3 runs to 16 residues. The V and J ends lost 2 bases and 6 bases, in that order; junction bases with no gene match: 10. Germline loops: CDR1 MNHNY, CDR2 SVGAGI (reference sequence). PCR was performed using 60 Vbeta and 13 Jbeta primers. Per the authors' pipeline: A later analysis counted tens of millions of unique TCR beta chains, 9.5 million to 13 million shared. Measured with immunoSEQ multiplex PCR; TCRdb has only the in-frame clones, and not every one. V and J calls and clone size are copied from that table; D and trimming were computed from the DNA. Here the sample spans 95,000 to 150,000 clones, less than 10% being singletons.

This TCR derives from a woman aged 35 to 49 in good health and CMV-seropositive. Specimen: PBMCs. This sequence joins TRBV6-6 and TRBJ1-2; 9 bases agree with TRBD1. This CDR3 is CASSYGQGRLGDGYTF. CDR3 nucleotide sequence: TGTGCCAGCAGTTACGGACAGGGGCGCCTAGGAGATGGCTACACCTTC.